What follows is one T cell receptor (beta chain) and its context. The data belong to a study of blood T cell repertoires in COVID-19. Study details: The analysed material was cDNA or gDNA that came from T cells, B-cell-depleted T cells, or PBMCs.

Profiled with immunoSEQ multiplex PCR; TCRdb holds only in-frame clones, not every one. This table holds 200,000 to 250,000 clones, roughly 83% found once. Germline CDR1 reads SGHTA; CDR2 reads FQGNSA. The J segment lost 3 bases and the V segment lost 1 base, leaving 5 bases of the junction unmatched. The CDR3 consists of 17 residues. The sequence derives from a woman between 45 and 60 years old with acute or convalescent COVID-19. What was sequenced was peripheral blood. This chain joins TRBV7-2 and TRBJ2-7; the match to TRBD2 covers 14 bases. The CDR3 here is CASSLGLGLAGDYEQYF. In nucleotides, the CDR3 is TGTGCCAGCAGCTTAGGTTTGGGACTAGCGGGGGACTACGAGCAGTACTTC.